These 19 T cell receptor beta chains came from one sample sequenced in a study of blood T cell repertoires in COVID-19. Some clones are missing from TCRdb's copy, which holds only in-frame ones; the method was immunoSEQ multiplex PCR. The data hold roughly 100,000 clones, with about nine tenths observed a single time. Sequenced: peripheral blood. These receptors came from a woman aged 70 to 79 with acute or convalescent COVID-19.

The V and J genes are TRBV10-3 and TRBJ2-1; 12 bases are a match to TRBD2. The CDR3 runs to 14 residues. Germline lookup yields CDR1 ENHRY and CDR2 SYGVKD. With V trimmed by 10 bases and J by 1 base, 2 bases remained unmatched. CDR3 nucleotides: TGTGCCACTCTAGCGGGAGGGTCCTACAATGAGCAGTTCTTC. Translating it yields CATLAGGSYNEQFF.

The chain carries TRBV7-9 and TRBJ2-1; D possibly corresponds to TRBD1 (6 bases). CDR1 and CDR2 (germline): SEHNR, FQNEAQ (reference sequence). This CDR3 comprises 18 residues. The germline V and J ends were trimmed by 3 bases and 1 base, with 19 bases remaining between them. The DNA of the CDR3 is TGTGCCAGCAGCTTGTGGCAGCAAGGGGGTAAGTCCTACAATGAGCAGTTCTTC. Residues: CASSLWQQGGKSYNEQFF.

V gene TRBV3-1 (or the pseudogene TRBV3-2) combines with J gene TRBJ2-7; 8 positions match TRBD2. Germline V CDR1 and CDR2: LGHDT, YNNKEL (reference sequence). V lost 0 bases and J lost 3; bases outside the gene matches: 4. CDR3 length equals 15 residues. The CDR3 is CASSQEVAGFYEQYF. CDR3 sequence (DNA): TGTGCCAGCAGCCAAGAGGTAGCGGGATTCTACGAGCAGTACTTC.

The chain couples TRBV19 to TRBJ2-1, with 10 bases identical to TRBD2. The CDR3 is made up of 16 amino acids. Unmatched junction bases numbered 6, after V lost 3 bases and J lost 4 bases. In germline, CDR1 is LNHDA, CDR2 SQIVND (reference sequence). The CDR3 DNA reads TGTGCCAGTAGTATGGGAAAGCGGGGGGGGTACAATGAGCAGTTCTTC. Amino acid sequence: CASSMGKRGGYNEQFF.

The V gene is TRBV4-1, the J gene TRBJ2-2, with 9 bases aligning to TRBD1. CDR3 length: 16 residues. With V trimmed by 5 bases and J by 6 bases, 10 bases remained unmatched. Germline V gene data show CDR1 as MGHRA and CDR2 as YSYEKL. In DNA form, the CDR3 reads TGCGCCAGCAGCGGCCGGGACAGGGTGAGCGCCGGGGAGCTGTTTTTT. Its translation is CASSGRDRVSAGELFF.

This sequence joins TRBV28 and TRBJ1-4, with 7 nucleotides matching TRBD1. Germline loops: CDR1 MDHEN, CDR2 SYDVKM. The CDR3 consists of 16 residues. V was clipped by 5 bases and J by 3 bases; unmatched bases: 9. The CDR3 DNA sequence: TGTGCCAGCAGTACTCCGGGACAGCCGGCTAATGAAAAACTGTTTTTT. Translation: CASSTPGQPANEKLFF.

This clone appeared once. The V call is TRBV27, the J call TRBJ2-2; TRBD2 is a possible D gene (7 bases). This CDR3 comprises 14 residues. The germline gives CDR1 MNHEY, CDR2 SMNVEV (reference sequence). V lost 5 bases to trimming and J lost 5 bases, with 12 bases between them. CDR3 protein: CASSRGGGTGELFF. The CDR3 DNA is TGTGCCAGCAGTAGAGGGGGAGGGACCGGGGAGCTGTTTTTT.

This rearrangement joins TRBV18 to TRBJ2-2; the D gene is possibly TRBD1 (5 bases). The ends were cut back, 3 bases at V and 4 bases at J, with 12 bases in the middle. The CDR3 loop spans 15 amino acids. From germline, CDR1 is KGHSH and CDR2 LQKENI. The CDR3 protein is CASSPGLQATGELFF. Here the CDR3 DNA reads TGTGCCAGCTCACCGGGGCTCCAAGCCACCGGGGAGCTGTTTTTT.

The rearrangement joins TRBV6-5 to TRBJ1-1; the D is unclear. This CDR3 has 13 residues. Per germline, CDR1 MNHEY and CDR2 SVGAGI. The ends were cut back, 8 bases at V and 5 bases at J, with 15 bases in the middle. The DNA for the CDR3 is TGTGCCAGCGGCAACTTTAGGGAGACTGAAGCTTTCTTT. This codes for CASGNFRETEAFF.

The gene calls are TRBV7-2 and TRBJ2-5, with unresolved D. V was pared by 5 bases and J by 1 base, with 14 bases between. Germline CDR1 and CDR2: SGHTA and FQGNSA. The CDR3 totals 15 residues. The CDR3 DNA reads TGTGCCAGCAGCCTCGGGTCCTACCCCCAAGAGACCCAGTACTTC. Amino acid sequence: CASSLGSYPQETQYF.

This sequence joins TRBV11-3 and TRBJ2-5; 9 positions agree with TRBD1. The trim removed 5 bases at V and 3 bases at J, leaving 7 bases unmatched. The CDR3 sequence is 15 residues long. Germline V lookup: CDR1 SGHNT, CDR2 YENEEA. CDR3 residues: CASSAGQGTKETQYF. The CDR3 coding sequence is TGTGCCAGCAGCGCCGGACAGGGGACCAAAGAGACCCAGTACTTC.

This sequence joins TRBV18 and TRBJ2-3; possible D gene TRBD1, 6 bases. Germline CDR1 reads KGHSH; CDR2 reads LQKENI. The V end was cut by 6 bases, the J end by 1 base, with 29 bases between. The length of the CDR3 is 20 residues. This CDR3 is CASSPTGTAKGHDGTDTQYF. The CDR3 DNA sequence: TGTGCCAGCTCTCCTACCGGGACCGCAAAGGGACATGATGGCACAGATACGCAGTATTTT.

The DNA of the CDR3 is TGTGCCAGCAGCCAAGATAAGCGACAGGGGACCCGCGAGCAGTTCTTC. It specifies CASSQDKRQGTREQFF. The J gene is TRBJ2-1, the V gene TRBV3-1 (or the pseudogene TRBV3-2), with 8 bases fitting TRBD1. V gave up 0 bases and J gave up 10 bases; unmatched junction bases: 11. In germline, CDR1 is LGHDT, CDR2 YNNKEL (reference sequence). The CDR3 is 16 residues long.

The chain combines TRBV20-1 with TRBJ2-3; the match to TRBD2 covers 9 bases. Per the germline V gene, CDR1 is DFQATT and CDR2 is SNEGSKA (reference sequence). The CDR3 covers 16 residues. With V trimmed by 3 bases and J by 6 bases, 13 bases remained unmatched. CDR3: CSASVAAGGIQDTQYF. Written as DNA, the CDR3 is TGCAGTGCTAGTGTGGCAGCGGGAGGTATTCAGGATACGCAGTATTTT.

The rearrangement joins TRBV19 to TRBJ1-2; D perhaps matches TRBD1 (5 bases). Germline CDR1 reads LNHDA; CDR2 reads SQIVND (reference sequence). V dropped 2 bases and J dropped 3 bases, with 10 bases sitting between them. The CDR3 has 14 residues. CDR3 coding DNA: TGTGCCAGTAGTATAAGTTCAGGGTACTATGGCTACACCTTC. This codes for CASSISSGYYGYTF.

Concerning this clone: Compared with germline, one end of the junction differs, possibly owing to a read error. The chain links TRBV3-1 (or the pseudogene TRBV3-2) to TRBJ2-7; 7 bases are shared with TRBD2. The CDR3 runs to 14 residues. CDR1 is LGHDT and CDR2 is YNNKEL in the germline V gene (reference sequence). The CDR3 sequence: CASRQSGDGGEQYF. CDR3 bases: TGTGCCAGCCGCCAAAGCGGGGACGGGGGGGAGCAGTACTTC.

The chain joins TRBV12-5 to TRBJ2-1; tentatively, D is TRBD2 (7 bases). This CDR3 comprises 19 residues. V dropped 0 bases and J dropped 0 bases, with 18 bases sitting between them. The germline gives CDR1 LGHNT, CDR2 FRNRAP. The CDR3 sequence: CASGLVLAIGGPSYNEQFF. In nucleotides, the CDR3 is TGTGCTAGTGGTTTGGTACTAGCGATCGGGGGCCCCTCCTACAATGAGCAGTTCTTC.

The chain recombines TRBV4-2 with TRBJ2-1; TRBD2 aligns across 11 bases. The CDR3 loop spans 17 amino acids. Germline CDR1 reads LGHNA; CDR2 reads YNFKEQ. With 3 bases clipped from V and 1 base from J, the junction kept 5 bases outside the gene matches. This chain's CDR3 is CASSQATSGISYNEQFF. DNA for the CDR3: TGTGCCAGCAGCCAGGCGACTAGCGGGATTTCCTACAATGAGCAGTTCTTC.

This clone showed up just a few times. The rearrangement joins TRBV7-8 to TRBJ2-2; TRBD1 matches 8 bases. Germline V gene data show CDR1 as SGHVS and CDR2 as FQNEAQ. The CDR3 runs 13 residues. Trimming cost V 6 bases and J 6 bases; bases outside gene matches: 3. The CDR3 here is CASRPGGSGELFF. In nucleotides, the CDR3 is TGTGCCAGCAGACCAGGGGGCTCCGGGGAGCTGTTTTTT.